This T cell receptor beta chain was sequenced in a study of cytomegalovirus exposure and HLA in healthy donors. Study-wide context: Around 180 million T cells yielded 117 million unique TCR beta sequences in earlier analysis. General study points: Researchers reported that a few CMV-associated chains were confirmed in vitro as CMV antigen-specific. Several top significant clusters appeared, in a later analysis, to be linked to common viral pathogens. Later analysis suggested most CMV-associated TCR beta chains were HLA-restricted.

The V gene end was trimmed by 5 bases and the J gene end by 7 bases; junction bases not matched to a gene: 10. The CDR3 loop spans 15 amino acids. The V gene's germline CDR1 is MNHEY and CDR2 SVGAGI. With 60 Vbeta and 13 Jbeta primers, the PCR was carried out. Profiling relied on immunoSEQ multiplex PCR, and the TCRdb table lists in-frame clones only, not all of them. The repertoire holds about 100,000 clones, with 81% as singletons. Concerning this clone: Its antigen is still unknown.

Sample: PBMCs. This rearrangement joins TRBV6-5 to TRBJ1-4, with TRBD1 matching 7 bases. The TCR sequence derives from a woman in her 70s in good health and CMV-seropositive. For the CDR3, the DNA is TGTGCCAGCAGTCCCCGGAGGGGGCTTACTGAAAAACTGTTTTTT. Translating gives CASSPRRGLTEKLFF.